The rows below give T cell receptor beta chains drawn from one sample of a study of blood T cell repertoires in COVID-19. Profiled with immunoSEQ multiplex PCR; TCRdb holds only in-frame clones, not every one. The top ten hold nearly 2% of the sample, which has fewer than 500,000 clones, roughly nine tenths seen once. Specimen: PBMCs or T cells enriched from blood (not recorded which). These receptors were collected from a woman aged 18-29 years with acute COVID-19. The CDR3 runs from the conserved cysteine through the conserved F or W. Fields, in order: J gene, D gene, clone size, V gene, CDR3 DNA, CDR3 protein. D genes are given only for firm matches. Some rows mark clone size as missing; the rest say once, few, many or name a class of expanded clone.

>TRBJ1-4|TRBD1|NA|TRBV7-9
TGTGCCAGCAGCTCGGGACAGATAAATGAAAAACTGTTTTTT
CASSSGQINEKLFF
>TRBJ1-1|NA|few|TRBV7-9
TGTGCCAGCAGGAGGGCCAGTGAAGCTTTCTTT
CASRRASEAFF
>TRBJ1-3|TRBD1|NA|TRBV5-1
TGCGCCAGCAGTCAAACAGGGGGCTCAGGAAACACCATATATTTT
CASSQTGGSGNTIYF
>TRBJ2-3|NA|NA|TRBV7-7
TGTGCTAGCAGCTTATCTAGTCGAAGCACAGATACGCAGTATTTT
CASSLSSRSTDTQYF
>TRBJ2-1|TRBD2|NA|TRBV3-1/TRBV3-2
TGTGCCAGCAGCCAGCGCGGGGGGCCCCCCTCGGTCTTC
CASSQRGGPPSVF
>TRBJ1-1|TRBD1|once|TRBV27
TGTGCCAGCAGACCGGGACAGGGTTGGAAAGCTTTCTTT
CASRPGQGWKAFF
>TRBJ2-7|NA|NA|TRBV19
TGTGCCAGTAGTACGGTTCCAGGGTCCTACGAGCAGTACTTC
CASSTVPGSYEQYF
>TRBJ2-2|NA|NA|TRBV29-1
TGCAGCGTTGTAACAGCAGCGAACACCGGGGAGCTGTTTTTT
CSVVTAANTGELFF
>TRBJ2-1|NA|NA|TRBV27
TGTGCCAGCCTCAGCCCCACCTTAGCGGCCGACGGGGGTGAGCAGTTCTTC
CASLSPTLAADGGEQFF
>TRBJ2-1|NA|NA|TRBV6-4
TGTGCCAGCAGTGAAAGCTCTAGCTCCTACAATGAGCAGTTCTTC
CASSESSSSYNEQFF
>TRBJ1-6|NA|NA|TRBV5-1
TGCGCCAGCAGCCCTATGGACAGAGGATCACCCCTCCACTTT
CASSPMDRGSPLHF
>TRBJ2-5|NA|NA|TRBV3-1/TRBV3-2
TGTGCCAGCAGCCAACTAGCCGTCGAGACCCAGTACTTC
CASSQLAVETQYF
>TRBJ2-7|NA|NA|TRBV29-1
TGCAGCGTTGTTCAGGCCTACGAGCAGTACTTC
CSVVQAYEQYF
>TRBJ2-7|TRBD2|once|TRBV11-2
TGTGCCAGCAGCCCTAGCCTGTTAGCGGGGTTCTACGAGCAGTACTTC
CASSPSLLAGFYEQYF
>TRBJ1-1|TRBD1|once|TRBV3-1/TRBV3-2
TGTGCCAGCAGCTTCAGCCGGGACAGACTTGAAGCTTTCTTT
CASSFSRDRLEAFF
>TRBJ2-5|NA|few|TRBV5-4
TGTGCCAGCAGCATTGGACAGATCCAAGAGACCCAGTACTTC
CASSIGQIQETQYF
>TRBJ2-5|NA|NA|TRBV27
TGTGCCAGCAGTTTAGGTCTAGCGAGGACTCAAGAGACCCAGTACTTC
CASSLGLARTQETQYF
>TRBJ1-4|NA|once|TRBV12-3/TRBV12-4
TGTGCCAGCAGTAATGGGGGGGCTGAAAAACTGTTTTTT
CASSNGGAEKLFF
>TRBJ1-6|NA|NA|TRBV14
TGTGCCAGCAGCCTACTACAGGGAACGAGTTCACCCCTCCACTTT
CASSLLQGTSSPLHF
>TRBJ1-1|TRBD1|NA|TRBV12-3/TRBV12-4
TGTGCCAGCATTCAAACGACAGGGGGCGAGGCTTTCTTT
CASIQTTGGEAFF
>TRBJ1-6|NA|NA|TRBV3-1/TRBV3-2
TGTGCCAGCAGCCGCAACGCGTGGACAGACAATAATTCACCCCTCCACTTT
CASSRNAWTDNNSPLHF
>TRBJ2-5|NA|NA|TRBV7-9
TGTGCCAGCAGCTCGACAGGTTTTCCAGAGACCCAGTACTTC
CASSSTGFPETQYF